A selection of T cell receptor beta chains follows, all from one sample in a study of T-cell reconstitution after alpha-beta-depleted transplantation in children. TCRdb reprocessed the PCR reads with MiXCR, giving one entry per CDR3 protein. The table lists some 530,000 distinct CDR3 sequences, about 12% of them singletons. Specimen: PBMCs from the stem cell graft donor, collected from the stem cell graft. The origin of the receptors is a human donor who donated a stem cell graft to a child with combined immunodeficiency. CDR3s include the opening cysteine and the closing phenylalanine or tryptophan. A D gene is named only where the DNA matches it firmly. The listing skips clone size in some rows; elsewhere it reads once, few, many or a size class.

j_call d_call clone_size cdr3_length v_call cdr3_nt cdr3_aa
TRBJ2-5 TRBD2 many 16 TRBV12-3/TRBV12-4 TGTGCCAGCAGATCAAGCGGGGTGGGATACCAAGAGACCCAGTACTTC CASRSSGVGYQETQYF
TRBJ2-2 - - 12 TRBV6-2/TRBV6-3 TGTGCCAGCGGTCACAACACCGGGGAGCTGTTTTTT CASGHNTGELFF
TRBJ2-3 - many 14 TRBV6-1 TGTGCCAGCAGGAAGACCCCCAGCACAGATACGCAGTATTTT CASRKTPSTDTQYF
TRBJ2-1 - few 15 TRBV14 TGTGCCAGCAGCCAAGCGGGTTACTACTACAATGAGCAGTTCTTC CASSQAGYYYNEQFF
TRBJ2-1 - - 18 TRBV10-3 TGTGCCATCAGTGAGTCCGCACTAGCCGCGAGCTCCTACAATGAGCAGTTCTTC CAISESALAASSYNEQFF
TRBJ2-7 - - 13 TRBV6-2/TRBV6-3 TGTGCCAGCAGTTTCAGACTCTCCTACGAGCAGTACTTC CASSFRLSYEQYF
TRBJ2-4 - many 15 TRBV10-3 TGTGCCATCAGTGAAGGTGGGAGGACCAAAAACATTCAGTACTTC CAISEGGRTKNIQYF
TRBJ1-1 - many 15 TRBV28 TGTGCCAGCAGTTTTGCAGGTTTTGGGAACACTGAAGCTTTCTTT CASSFAGFGNTEAFF
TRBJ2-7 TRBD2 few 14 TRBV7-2 TGTGCCAGCAGCTCAGCGGGGGGGCGGAACGAGCAGTACTTC CASSSAGGRNEQYF
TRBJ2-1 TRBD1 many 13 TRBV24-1 TGTGCCACCACCGGACAGGGTGGGGATGAGCAGTTCTTC CATTGQGGDEQFF
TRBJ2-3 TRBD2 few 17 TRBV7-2 TGTGCCAGCAGCTTAGTCGGGGGGGGTGAGAGCACAGATACGCAGTATTTT CASSLVGGGESTDTQYF
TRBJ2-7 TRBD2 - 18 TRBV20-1 TGCAGTGCTAGAGCATTGACCATAGCGGGGCGCGCGTTTTACGAGCAGTACTTC CSARALTIAGRAFYEQYF
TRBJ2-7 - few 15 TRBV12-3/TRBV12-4 TGTGCCAGCAGTTTGCATGGGGGGGCTACCTACGAGCAGTACTTC CASSLHGGATYEQYF
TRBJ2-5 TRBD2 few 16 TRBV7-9 TGTGCCAGCAGCTTTTCGGCGGGAGTCGGGCAAGAGACCCAGTACTTC CASSFSAGVGQETQYF
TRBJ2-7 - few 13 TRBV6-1 TGTGCCAGCACTGGGGGCATCTCCTTCGAGCAGTACTTC CASTGGISFEQYF
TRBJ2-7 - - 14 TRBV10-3 TGTGCCATCAGGGATCAGGGTTACTCCTACGAGCAGTACTTC CAIRDQGYSYEQYF
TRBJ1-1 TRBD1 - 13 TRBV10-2 TGCGCCAGCTCTTTCAGGGGGAACACTGAAGCTCTCTTT CASSFRGNTEALF
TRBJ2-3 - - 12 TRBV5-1 TGCGCCAGCAGCGCCCTAACAGATACGCAGTATTTT CASSALTDTQYF
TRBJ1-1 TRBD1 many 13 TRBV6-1 TGTGCCAGCAGTGAAGCGGCCCGGGGACAGCCACTTTTT CASSEAARGQPLF
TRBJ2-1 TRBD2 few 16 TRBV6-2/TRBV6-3 TGTGCCAGCAGTTTTCGACTAGCGGGAGTTAGCAATGAGCAGTTCTTC CASSFRLAGVSNEQFF
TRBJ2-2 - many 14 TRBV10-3 TGTGCCATCAGTGGCCGGCCACGGGCCGGGGAGCTGTTTTTT CAISGRPRAGELFF
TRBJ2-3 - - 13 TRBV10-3 TGTGCCATCAGTGGAGAACAGGACGTTCCGCAGTATTTT CAISGEQDVPQYF
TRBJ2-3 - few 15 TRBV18 TGTGCCAGCTCACCACCGGGCTTCGTAGCAGATACGCAGTATTTT CASSPPGFVADTQYF
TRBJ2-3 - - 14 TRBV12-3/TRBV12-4 TGTGCCAGCAGCGGGGGGCCCTCCAAAGATACGCAGTATTTT CASSGGPSKDTQYF
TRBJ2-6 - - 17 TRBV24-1 TGTGCCACCAGTGACCCGGGACACCGCTCTGGGGCCAACGTCCTGACTTTC CATSDPGHRSGANVLTF
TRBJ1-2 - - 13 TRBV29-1 TGCAGCGTTGAAGAAGGGTCAGCTAGCGGCTACACCTTC CSVEEGSASGYTF